Shown below are 26 T cell receptor beta chains from a single sample sequenced in a study of human T cells and chemical hapten exposure. Time point given: pre-sensitization, week 0. Treatment here: therapeutic diphenylcyclopropenone sensitization with weekly scalp DPC. TCRdb analysed the RACE reads with MiXCR anew, one entry per CDR3 protein. The sample records 57,000 or so distinct CDR3 sequences, 11% being singletons. This material consisted of whole blood, taken in connection with sensitization to the hapten diphenylcyclopropenone (DPC). These receptor sequences come from a middle-aged woman with alopecia areata. Some clones in this sample may be carry-over from other donors' samples.

There are a few counts of this clonotype. The rearrangement links TRBV25-1 to TRBJ1-6; D not certain. Germline V gene data show CDR1 as MGHDK and CDR2 as SYGVNS. V was pared by 5 bases and J by 13 bases, with 15 bases between. The CDR3 totals 13 residues. The DNA of the CDR3 is TGTGCCAGCAGTACTTCAGCACGCACTCCCCTCCACTTT. Translation: CASSTSARTPLHF.

CDR3 in amino acids: CASSREATIARDTQYF. The CDR3 DNA is TGTGCCAGCAGCCGTGAGGCAACCATTGCACGGGATACGCAGTATTTT. The chain joins TRBV4-2 to TRBJ2-3; no clear D gene. Germline-derived CDR1 and CDR2 are LGHNA and YNFKEQ. With 4 bases removed from V and 6 bases from J, the gap between germline ends came to 20 bases. There are 16 residues in the CDR3.

V and J are TRBV7-6 and TRBJ2-7; a weak D match, TRBD2 (6 bases). This CDR3 has 14 residues. Trimming shortened V by 1 base and J by 10 bases, and 17 bases separated the two germline ends. Germline assignment: CDR1 SGHVS and CDR2 FNYEAQ. CDR3 nucleotides: TGTGCCAGCAGCTTAGGGTCCCCAAGCGGGCGACAGTACTTC. Its protein product is CASSLGSPSGRQYF.

This clonotype was found many times. The rearrangement joins TRBV6-6 to TRBJ2-1; tentatively, D is TRBD2 (6 bases). The V and J ends lost 2 bases and 3 bases respectively, with 14 bases between them. Germline assignment: CDR1 MNHNY and CDR2 SVGAGI (reference sequence). There are 16 residues in the CDR3. CDR3 region: CASSYIPRENYNEQFF. CDR3 in DNA: TGTGCCAGCAGTTACATCCCCCGGGAGAACTACAATGAGCAGTTCTTC.

This clonotype was seen a few times. V is TRBV6-2 or TRBV6-3 and J is TRBJ2-1; D unresolved. Germline V CDR1 and CDR2: MNHEY, SVGEGT. This CDR3 has 11 residues. V lost 2 bases to trimming and J lost 9 bases, with 5 bases between them. CDR3 sequence reads: CASSYLSEQFF. The CDR3 bases are TGTGCCAGCAGTTACCTGTCTGAGCAGTTCTTC.

V is TRBV20-1 and J is TRBJ2-7, with a tentative D call TRBD1 (5 bases). CDR1 and CDR2 (germline): DFQATT, SNEGSKA (reference sequence). The V end lost 0 bases, the J end lost 1 base, and 10 bases lay between the germline ends. The CDR3 is made up of 14 amino acids. The CDR3 DNA reads TGCAGTGCTAGAGAGGGCAGGGCTTCCTACGAGCAGTACTTC. Its translation: CSAREGRASYEQYF.

This clonotype has ten or more counts. This sequence joins TRBV5-5 and TRBJ2-5; 7 positions match TRBD2. The germline CDR1 and CDR2 sequences are SGHKS and YYEKEE (reference sequence). V lost 5 bases to trimming and J lost 2 bases; unmatched junction nucleotides: 12. There are 16 residues in the CDR3. CDR3 region: CASRSVVAGPQETQYF. The CDR3 region has the DNA TGTGCCAGCAGATCTGTGGTAGCGGGCCCTCAAGAGACCCAGTACTTC.

The table lists this clonotype with many counts. CDR3 DNA: TGTGCCAGCAGCCCCGGGACAGAGCCCTCGAGACCCCAGTACTTC. Translated: CASSPGTEPSRPQYF. The rearrangement uses TRBV11-2 and TRBJ2-5; 7 nucleotides agree with TRBD1. This CDR3 has 15 residues. V dropped 5 bases and J dropped 9; count of bases not matched to a gene: 15. In germline, CDR1 is SGHAT, CDR2 FQNNGV.

The V and J genes are TRBV6-1 and TRBJ1-4; D may be TRBD1 (5 bases). Germline V gene lookup returns CDR1 MNHNS and CDR2 SASEGT. The V end was cut by 2 bases, the J end by 8 bases, with 18 bases between. CDR3 size: 16 residues. This chain's CDR3 is CASSEYGTQRGEKLFF. For the CDR3, the DNA is TGTGCCAGCAGTGAATACGGGACGCAGCGAGGCGAAAAACTGTTTTTT.

This clonotype has ten or more counts. This chain uses TRBV6-5 with TRBJ2-3, with a possible D match to TRBD2 (6 bases). Trimming pared 4 bases from V and 2 bases from J, leaving 10 bases between. The CDR3 consists of 14 residues. CDR1 MNHEY and CDR2 SVGAGI come from the germline V gene. The DNA of the CDR3 is TGTGCCAGCAGTTTCCTAGCGCACACAGATACGCAGTATTTT. It is translated as CASSFLAHTDTQYF.

This chain connects TRBV20-1 to TRBJ1-2, with D perhaps TRBD1 (5 bases). Germline CDR1 DFQATT, CDR2 SNEGSKA (reference sequence). V lost 1 base, J lost 8 bases, and 20 bases lay in between. The CDR3 runs 15 residues. DNA of the CDR3: TGCAGTGCTAGAGCCTATATAGGGGACGTCCGAGGCTACACCTTC. The encoded protein is CSARAYIGDVRGYTF.

This clonotype has at least ten counts. The chain has TRBV2 and TRBJ2-1; TRBD2 aligns across 9 bases. The length of the CDR3 is 16 residues. Per the germline V gene, CDR1 is SNHLY and CDR2 is FYNNEI. V was clipped by 7 bases and J by 0 bases; unmatched bases: 7. CDR3 sequence reads: CASIPLSGSSYNEQFF. The DNA for the CDR3 is TGTGCCAGCATCCCTCTTAGCGGGAGCTCCTACAATGAGCAGTTCTTC. The full variable domain, completed using reference TRBV2 and TRBJ2-1, is EPEVTQTPSHQVTQMGQEVILRCVPISNHLYFYWYRQILGQKVEFLVSFYNNEISEKSEIFDDQFSVERPDGSNFTLKIRSTKLEDSAMYFCASIPLSGSSYNEQFFGPGTRLTVL.

This clonotype was counted at least ten times. The J gene is TRBJ1-1, the V gene TRBV6-6, with 8 bases lining up with TRBD1. Germline lookup yields CDR1 MNHNY and CDR2 SVGAGI (reference sequence). With V trimmed by 5 bases and J by 2 bases, 10 bases remained unmatched. This CDR3 region has 16 residues. In DNA form, the CDR3 reads TGTGCCAGCAGTCAACCCAGGACAGGGCTTAACACTGAAGCTTTCTTT. This sequence encodes CASSQPRTGLNTEAFF.

Many counts were recorded for this clonotype. V usage is TRBV5-4 and J usage is TRBJ2-5; 9 nucleotides match TRBD1. Germline trimming cut 3 bases from V and 4 bases from J; bases unmatched to any gene: 4. CDR1 and CDR2 from the germline V gene are SGHNT and YYREEE (reference sequence). This CDR3 spans 14 amino acids. The CDR3 nucleotides are TGTGCCAGCAGCTGGACAGGGGTCGGAGAGACCCAGTACTTC. This encodes CASSWTGVGETQYF. The variable domain in full, completed from reference TRBV5-4 and TRBJ2-5, reads ETGVTQSPTHLIKTRGQQVTLRCSSQSGHNTVSWYQQALGQGPQFIFQYYREEENGRGNFPPRFSGLQFPNYSSELNVNALELDDSALYLCASSWTGVGETQYFGPGTRLLVL.

In this sample, this clonotype turned up many times. J is TRBJ2-3 and V is TRBV9; 7 nucleotides agree with TRBD1. CDR3 length: 17 residues. V dropped 0 bases and J dropped 1; count of bases not matched to a gene: 8. CDR1 is SGDLS and CDR2 is YYNGEE in the germline V gene. The CDR3 is CASSVATAGGGTDTQYF. DNA for the CDR3: TGTGCCAGCAGCGTAGCTACGGCAGGGGGAGGCACAGATACGCAGTATTTT. Complete variable domain (other parts from reference TRBV9 and TRBJ2-3): DSGVTQTPKHLITATGQRVTLRCSPRSGDLSVYWYQQSLDQGLQFLIQYYNGEERAKGNILERFSAQQFPDLHSELNLSSLELGDSALYFCASSVATAGGGTDTQYFGPGTRLTVL.

In its sample, this clonotype was seen many times. This rearrangement joins TRBV7-9 to TRBJ2-1; a possible D gene is TRBD1 (5 bases). The length of the CDR3 is 15 residues. Looked up from germline, CDR1 is SEHNR and CDR2 is FQNEAQ (reference sequence). V lost 5 bases and J 0 bases, leaving 11 bases between the germline ends. The CDR3 region is CASSPDSRSYNEQFF. CDR3 in DNA: TGTGCCAGCAGCCCCGACAGCCGCTCCTACAATGAGCAGTTCTTC.

This clonotype has more than one count but fewer than ten. The chain employs TRBV5-1 and TRBJ2-1; 9 bases align to TRBD1. Trimming cost V 4 bases and J 3 bases; bases outside gene matches: 5. Germline CDR1 SGHRS, CDR2 YFSETQ. This CDR3 has 15 residues. CDR3 sequence reads: CASSVGQGNYNEQFF. DNA for the CDR3: TGCGCCAGCAGCGTGGGACAGGGAAACTACAATGAGCAGTTCTTC.

This clonotype was seen repeatedly, ten times or more. The CDR3 sequence: CASSPTGYEQYF. CDR3 DNA sequence: TGTGCCAGCAGCCCGACAGGGTACGAGCAGTACTTC. This sequence joins TRBV7-9 and TRBJ2-7, with 7 bases fitting TRBD1. Looked up from germline, CDR1 is SEHNR and CDR2 is FQNEAQ (reference sequence). V dropped 5 bases and J dropped 4; count of bases not matched to a gene: 2. The CDR3 contains 12 residues. Full variable domain (missing parts from reference TRBV7-9 and TRBJ2-7): DTGVSQNPRHKITKRGQNVTFRCDPISEHNRLYWYRQTLGQGPEFLTYFQNEAQLEKSRLLSDRFSAERPKGSFSTLEIQRTEQGDSAMYLCASSPTGYEQYFGPGTRLTVT.

This clonotype was seen ten or more times. This chain joins TRBV14 and TRBJ2-2; 8 bases map to TRBD2. Germline CDR1 is SGHDN and CDR2 is FVKESK. CDR3 length equals 18 residues. The trim removed 0 bases at V and 1 base at J, leaving 7 bases unmatched. CDR3 sequence: CASSQDKLAVRNTGELFF. The CDR3 DNA reads as TGTGCCAGCAGCCAAGATAAACTAGCGGTCCGGAACACCGGGGAGCTGTTTTTT. The full variable domain, in which reference TRBV14 and TRBJ2-2 provide the parts outside the CDR3, is EAGVTQFPSHSVIEKGQTVTLRCDPISGHDNLYWYRRVMGKEIKFLLHFVKESKQDESGMPNNRFLAERTGGTYSTLKVQPAELEDSGVYFCASSQDKLAVRNTGELFFGEGSRLTVL.

This clonotype was seen a few times. The CDR3 sequence: CASSAGQGYGYTF. The CDR3 region has the DNA TGTGCCAGCAGCGCGGGACAGGGCTATGGCTACACCTTC. The chain employs TRBV5-4 and TRBJ1-2; TRBD1 matches 9 bases. CDR1 and CDR2 (germline): SGHNT, YYREEE (reference sequence). The CDR3 sequence is 13 residues long. With V trimmed by 4 bases and J by 4 bases, 2 bases remained unmatched.

Ten or more counts support this clonotype. V and J are TRBV16 and TRBJ2-7, with no clear D. This CDR3 spans 11 amino acids. The V gene lost 2 bases and the J gene lost 4 bases, with 3 bases spanning the gap. CDR1 and CDR2 (germline): KGHSY, FQNENV. CDR3 residues: CASSQQYEQYF. CDR3 DNA: TGTGCCAGCAGCCAACAGTACGAGCAGTACTTC. The full variable domain, in which reference TRBV16 and TRBJ2-7 provide the parts outside the CDR3, is GEEVAQTPKHLVRGEGQKAKLYCAPIKGHSYVFWYQQVLKNEFKFLISFQNENVFDETGMPKERFSAKCLPNSPCSLEIQATKLEDSAVYFCASSQQYEQYFGPGTRLTVT.

The chain joins TRBV5-4 to TRBJ1-1, with a possible D match to TRBD1 (5 bases). Between the trimmed V and J ends, which lost 0 bases and 1 base, there was a span of 10 bases. There are 15 residues in the CDR3. Germline V gene data show CDR1 as SGHNT and CDR2 as YYREEE (reference sequence). The CDR3 region is CASSLGGTGNTEAFF. The CDR3 DNA is TGTGCCAGCAGCTTGGGGGGGACGGGGAACACTGAAGCTTTCTTT.

The table lists this clonotype with a few counts. The genes are TRBV6-1 and TRBJ1-1; D is uncertain. Germline V gene sequence: CDR1 MNHNS, CDR2 SASEGT. There are 16 residues in the CDR3. V lost 6 bases and J lost 0, with 17 bases in between. CDR3 coding DNA: TGTGCCAGCAGCGCAATGTCGGGGTCCTTGAACACTGAAGCTTTCTTT. Its protein is CASSAMSGSLNTEAFF.

V and J are TRBV28 and TRBJ2-7; D may be TRBD2 (5 bases). Per the germline V gene, CDR1 is MDHEN and CDR2 is SYDVKM. The CDR3 is 14 residues long. The ends were cut back, 5 bases at V and 5 bases at J, with 16 bases in the middle. The CDR3 DNA reads TGTGCCAGCAGTGCCCCCGTAGGGAGAGACGAGCAGTACTTC. Translation gives CASSAPVGRDEQYF.

This clonotype was counted between two and nine times. The chain employs TRBV19 and TRBJ1-5; TRBD1 might be the D (5 bases). Germline assignment: CDR1 LNHDA and CDR2 SQIVND (reference sequence). CDR3 size: 14 residues. The germline V and J ends were trimmed by 0 bases and 2 bases, with 5 bases remaining between them. DNA of the CDR3: TGTGCCAGTAGTATAGACAGGGGCAATCAGCCCCAGCATTTT. Translated, it gives CASSIDRGNQPQHF.

This chain joins TRBV12-3 or TRBV12-4 and TRBJ2-1, with unresolved D. With 3 bases removed from V and 5 bases from J, the gap between germline ends came to 5 bases. CDR3 length: 12 amino acids. The CDR3 reads CASSLRNNEQFF. The DNA for the CDR3 is TGTGCCAGCAGTTTGAGGAACAATGAGCAGTTCTTC.